These 29 T cell receptor beta chains share one sample of origin, sequenced in a study of blood T cells in healthy people across ages. A second about 7 to 12 cycle PCR used barcoded and J-beta primers. TCRdb ran MiXCR on the 5' RACE reads and lists one entry per CDR3 protein. The data show approximately 1.5 million distinct CDR3 sequences, 42% seen once. The sequenced sample consisted of blood. These receptors were obtained from a woman aged 18-35 years in good health.

The chain employs TRBV6-1 and TRBJ1-1; 8 bases match TRBD1. The CDR3 contains 16 residues. CDR1 is MNHNS, CDR2 SASEGT, per germline. V was clipped by 4 bases and J by 0 bases; unmatched bases: 7. The CDR3 coding sequence is TGTGCCAGCAGTGCCTACCACAGGGGGTTGAACACTGAAGCTTTCTTT. Its protein product is CASSAYHRGLNTEAFF.

This clonotype was counted between two and nine times. CDR3 nucleotide sequence: TGTGCCAGCAGTTTAACCGGGACGCTTTTCATCAGTGGTGAAGCTTTCTTT. Amino acids: CASSLTGTLFISGEAFF. The V call is TRBV27, the J call TRBJ1-1; D is possibly TRBD1 (5 bases). The germline V gene has CDR1 MNHEY and CDR2 SMNVEV (reference sequence). CDR3 size: 17 residues. V was pared by 2 bases and J by 7 bases, with 23 bases between.

V is TRBV11-2 and J is TRBJ2-5; D assignment may be TRBD1 or TRBD2 (5 bases each). Trimming stripped 3 bases from V and 3 bases from J, with 17 bases between. There are 16 residues in the CDR3. Germline CDR1 SGHAT, CDR2 FQNNGV. The CDR3 is CASSFRGSSAEETQYF. CDR3 nucleotides: TGTGCCAGCAGCTTTCGGGGCTCCTCGGCAGAAGAGACCCAGTACTTC.

This clonotype was observed a handful of times. The V gene is TRBV5-1, the J gene TRBJ2-3; TRBD2 matches at 7 bases. CDR1 is SGHRS, CDR2 YFSETQ, per germline. The CDR3 contains 13 residues. V shed 5 bases and J 6 bases; nucleotides not matched to a gene: 6. Here the CDR3 reads CASRSSGGDTQYF. DNA of the CDR3: TGCGCCAGCAGGTCTAGCGGTGGGGATACGCAGTATTTT.

DNA for the CDR3: TGTGCCAGCAGCCAAGATTGGGTCCGGGGGACCACCGGGGAGCTGTTTTTT. Encoded protein: CASSQDWVRGTTGELFF. This chain uses TRBV14 with TRBJ2-2, with D maybe TRBD2 (6 bases). Germline values: CDR1 SGHDN, CDR2 FVKESK. Trimming pared 0 bases from V and 4 bases from J, leaving 15 bases between. The CDR3 runs to 17 residues. The full variable domain, in which reference TRBV14 and TRBJ2-2 provide the parts outside the CDR3, is EAGVTQFPSHSVIEKGQTVTLRCDPISGHDNLYWYRRVMGKEIKFLLHFVKESKQDESGMPNNRFLAERTGGTYSTLKVQPAELEDSGVYFCASSQDWVRGTTGELFFGEGSRLTVL.

This rearrangement joins TRBV15 to TRBJ1-2; 7 bases map to TRBD1. The germline CDR1 and CDR2 sequences are LNHNV and YYDKDF (reference sequence). V trimming: 4 bases; J trimming: 6 bases; junction bases outside the gene matches: 11. The CDR3 sequence is 15 residues long. In nucleotides, the CDR3 is TGTGCCACCAGCACCGGGACAGTAAGGTTCAATGGCTACACCTTC. It codes for CATSTGTVRFNGYTF.

In DNA, the CDR3 is TGTGCCAGCAGCCCAAGATCCCTTCCCCTCGAGCAGTACTTC. This encodes CASSPRSLPLEQYF. V and J are TRBV7-2 and TRBJ2-5; D ambiguous. The J call could be wrong; TRBJ2-7 is a better fit for the DNA end. The CDR3 extends over 14 amino acids. Germline loops: CDR1 SGHTA, CDR2 FQGNSA.

The chain joins TRBV12-3 or TRBV12-4 to TRBJ1-1; D call uncertain. This CDR3 has 12 residues. V was pared by 6 bases and J by 4 bases, with 9 bases between. The CDR3 is CASSRASTEAFF. CDR3 nucleotides: TGTGCCAGCAGCCGAGCGAGCACTGAAGCTTTCTTT.

The gene calls are TRBV7-9 and TRBJ1-2; weak D call: TRBD1 (6 bases). Trimming left V 5 bases short and J 0 bases short, with 13 bases between. The CDR3 consists of 15 residues. Germline V lookup: CDR1 SEHNR, CDR2 FQNEAQ (reference sequence). CDR3 in amino acids: CASSTGQFSNYGYTF. For the CDR3, the DNA is TGTGCCAGCAGCACCGGACAGTTTTCTAACTATGGCTACACCTTC.

The V gene is TRBV20-1, the J gene TRBJ2-7; D is ambiguous. Germline V gives CDR1 DFQATT, CDR2 SNEGSKA (reference sequence). V was trimmed by 6 bases and J by 9 bases, leaving 15 bases between them. The CDR3 has 11 amino acids. DNA for the CDR3: TGCAGTGCCAGCCACCCCGACGGGCAGTACTTC. Translating gives CSASHPDGQYF.

The chain combines TRBV13 with TRBJ1-2; D possibly corresponds to TRBD1 (6 bases). In germline, CDR1 is PRHDT, CDR2 FYEKMQ (reference sequence). Trimming stripped 6 bases from V and 2 bases from J, with 10 bases between. The CDR3 spans 13 residues. CDR3 in DNA: TGTGCCAGCAGATCAGGGGTAAACTATGGCTACACCTTC. Residues: CASRSGVNYGYTF.

The chain is built from TRBV6-1 and TRBJ2-1; 9 nucleotides align to TRBD2. The CDR3 has 15 amino acids. Germline loops: CDR1 MNHNS, CDR2 SASEGT. V shed 1 base, J shed 5 bases, and the junction held 3 bases outside the gene matches. CDR3 in amino acids: CASSEGLADDNEQFF. The CDR3 DNA sequence: TGTGCCAGCAGTGAAGGACTAGCGGACGACAATGAGCAGTTCTTC.

This chain links TRBV2 with TRBJ2-1; 7 bases are shared with TRBD1. CDR1 and CDR2 (germline): SNHLY, FYNNEI. Trimming removed 10 bases from V and 4 bases from J; junction bases left unmatched: 7. The CDR3 is made up of 13 amino acids. The chain's CDR3 is CATSGQNYNEQFF. CDR3 coding DNA: TGTGCCACCTCGGGACAGAATTACAATGAGCAGTTCTTC.

This clonotype has just a few counts. This rearrangement joins TRBV6-5 to TRBJ2-1; D is possibly TRBD1 or TRBD2 (5 bases each). Germline V gene sequence: CDR1 MNHEY, CDR2 SVGAGI. Between the trimmed V and J ends, which lost 2 bases and 3 bases, there was a span of 17 bases. This CDR3 is built from 17 residues. This CDR3 is CASSYGPRVEGYNEQFF. The CDR3, as DNA: TGTGCCAGCAGTTACGGTCCCAGGGTTGAGGGCTACAATGAGCAGTTCTTC.

This clonotype occurred once. At one boundary the junction diverges from the germline segment, which might be a read error. The J gene is TRBJ2-7, the V gene TRBV3-1; 8 positions match TRBD2. This CDR3 has 18 amino acids. Germline assignment: CDR1 LGHDT and CDR2 YNNKEL (reference sequence). CDR3 DNA: TGTGTCAGCAGCCAAGAACGGCTAGCGGGTCCTACGGCGGGCGAGCAGTACTTC. The encoded protein is CVSSQERLAGPTAGEQYF.

CDR3 protein: CASSLSGTPSAKNIQYF. As DNA, the CDR3 is TGTGCCAGCAGTTTATCCGGCACCCCGTCAGCCAAAAACATTCAGTACTTC. This sequence joins TRBV27 and TRBJ2-7; D is unresolved. The end of the DNA is better explained by TRBJ2-4, so the J call may be wrong. The CDR3 length is 17 residues. The germline V gene encodes CDR1 MNHEY and CDR2 SMNVEV (reference sequence).

The chain employs TRBV14 and TRBJ1-1; D unresolved. There are 16 residues in the CDR3. The V end lost 4 bases, the J end lost 1 base, and 16 bases lay between the germline ends. The germline CDR1 and CDR2 sequences are SGHDN and FVKESK. The CDR3 is CASSLPWQVRNTEAFF. CDR3 DNA sequence: TGTGCCAGCAGCCTCCCCTGGCAGGTTAGGAACACTGAAGCTTTCTTT. Full variable domain (missing parts from reference TRBV14 and TRBJ1-1): EAGVTQFPSHSVIEKGQTVTLRCDPISGHDNLYWYRRVMGKEIKFLLHFVKESKQDESGMPNNRFLAERTGGTYSTLKVQPAELEDSGVYFCASSLPWQVRNTEAFFGQGTRLTVV.

Ten or more counts support this clonotype. The V call is TRBV27, the J call TRBJ2-7; 9 bases fit TRBD1. The CDR3 has 15 residues. Germline V gives CDR1 MNHEY, CDR2 SMNVEV (reference sequence). J was trimmed by 1 base and V by 2 bases; bases with no gene match: 3. CDR3 DNA sequence: TGTGCCAGCAGTTTAATCGGGACAGGGTCCTACGAGCAGTACTTC. It codes for CASSLIGTGSYEQYF.

The chain couples TRBV5-6 to TRBJ2-6; D uncertain. CDR3 size: 18 residues. Germline CDR1 and CDR2: SGHDT and YYEEEE. V was clipped by 1 base and J by 0 bases, with 14 bases between them. This CDR3 is CASSLLIRQNSGANVLTF. As DNA, the CDR3 is TGTGCCAGCAGCTTGTTGATCCGGCAGAACTCTGGGGCCAACGTCCTGACTTTC. The variable domain in full, completed from reference TRBV5-6 and TRBJ2-6, reads DAGVTQSPTHLIKTRGQQVTLRCSPKSGHDTVSWYQQALGQGPQFIFQYYEEEERQRGNFPDRFSGHQFPNYSSELNVNALLLGDSALYLCASSLLIRQNSGANVLTFGAGSRLTVL.

This clonotype was counted only a few times. V usage is TRBV2 and J usage is TRBJ2-3, with D hard to call. Trimming shortened V by 0 bases and J by 2 bases, and 6 bases separated the two germline ends. CDR3 size: 14 residues. Per the germline V gene, CDR1 is SNHLY and CDR2 is FYNNEI. CDR3 in DNA: TGTGCCAGCAGTGAAGCGCTTCCCACAGATACGCAGTATTTT. This gives the protein CASSEALPTDTQYF.

The chain combines TRBV6-1 with TRBJ2-7; tentatively, D is TRBD2 (5 bases). There are 13 residues in the CDR3. With 5 bases removed from V and 3 bases from J, the gap between germline ends came to 11 bases. Per germline, CDR1 MNHNS and CDR2 SASEGT. The CDR3 here is CASSSGLYYEQYF. CDR3 bases: TGTGCCAGCAGTAGCGGACTGTACTACGAGCAGTACTTC.

This chain links TRBV6-6 with TRBJ2-7, with 13 bases identical to TRBD2. The CDR3 totals 15 residues. Germline CDR1 and CDR2: MNHNY and SVGAGI (reference sequence). V was clipped by 6 bases and J by 4 bases; unmatched bases: 6. The CDR3 coding sequence is TGTGCCAGCAGCCGACTAGCGGGGGGTGGGTACGAGCAGTACTTC. The encoded protein is CASSRLAGGGYEQYF.

V usage is TRBV5-6 and J usage is TRBJ2-7, with D possibly being TRBD1 or TRBD2 (5 bases each). Germline values: CDR1 SGHDT, CDR2 YYEEEE. Trimming removed 2 bases from V and 7 bases from J, with 22 bases in between. The CDR3 loop spans 16 amino acids. In DNA form, the CDR3 reads TGTGCCAGCAGCTTAAATCGGGACGGCGCCTACAATGAGCAGTACTTC. It translates to CASSLNRDGAYNEQYF.

V is TRBV3-1 and J is TRBJ1-4, with D possibly TRBD1 on 5 matching bases. Germline V lookup: CDR1 LGHDT, CDR2 YNNKEL (reference sequence). The CDR3 consists of 15 residues. Trimming shortened V by 6 bases and J by 0 bases, and 11 bases separated the two germline ends. This CDR3 reads CASRERGSTNEKLFF. The CDR3 DNA is TGTGCCAGCAGGGAAAGGGGATCAACTAATGAAAAACTGTTTTTT.

The rearrangement links TRBV28 to TRBJ1-2; D uncertain. CDR3 size: 15 residues. Deletions cut 5 bases from V and 3 bases from J, with 16 bases between. Germline assignment: CDR1 MDHEN and CDR2 SYDVKM. The CDR3 region has the DNA TGTGCCAGCAGTCCCTTCCGATTCGGGTACTATGGCTACACCTTC. It yields the protein CASSPFRFGYYGYTF.

This chain links TRBV27 with TRBJ2-4, with D perhaps TRBD1 or TRBD2 (6 bases each). The J call may be incorrect, as the DNA end agrees better with TRBJ2-7. CDR3 size: 14 residues. In germline, CDR1 is MNHEY, CDR2 SMNVEV (reference sequence). In DNA form, the CDR3 reads TGTGCCAGCAGTCAGTTCGGGGGCACCTACGAGCAGTACTTC. Translation: CASSQFGGTYEQYF.

V and J are TRBV5-5 and TRBJ1-5, with 7 bases identical to TRBD1. V shed 2 bases, J shed 3 bases, and the junction held 5 bases outside the gene matches. The CDR3 loop spans 15 amino acids. Germline lookup yields CDR1 SGHKS and CDR2 YYEKEE (reference sequence). The CDR3 sequence is CASSFKGANNQPQHF. The CDR3 DNA reads TGTGCCAGCAGCTTTAAGGGGGCGAACAATCAGCCCCAGCATTTT.

The chain recombines TRBV11-2 with TRBJ2-5, with 9 bases identical to TRBD1. The germline gives CDR1 SGHAT, CDR2 FQNNGV. V lost 4 bases to trimming and J lost 1 base; unmatched junction nucleotides: 16. This CDR3 has 19 amino acids. The chain's CDR3 is CASSSGTGYVGALQETQYF. As DNA, the CDR3 is TGTGCCAGCAGCTCCGGGACAGGGTATGTGGGTGCCCTCCAAGAGACCCAGTACTTC.

The chain recombines TRBV12-3 or TRBV12-4 with TRBJ1-1; D unclear. The CDR3 is 14 amino acids. Trimming left V 2 bases short and J 5 bases short, with 12 bases between. Here the CDR3 reads CASSLNSVGTEAFF. CDR3 coding DNA: TGTGCCAGCAGTTTAAACAGTGTGGGGACTGAAGCTTTCTTT.